This TCR beta chain is from a study of PD-1 blockade in classical Hodgkin lymphoma. Germline-derived CDR1 and CDR2 are MNHEY and SMNVEV (reference sequence). Trimming removed 2 bases at V and 2 bases at J, with 16 bases between. CDR3 length: 17 amino acids. Clones were read by immunoSEQ multiplex PCR, and TCRdb kept only the in-frame ones, dropping some. The table includes about 150,000 clones, around 84% detected once. All patients experienced relapse after autologous stem cell transplantation, and brentuximab vedotin exposure was variable. On this clone: What it binds is not known.

Overall study findings and caveats: CD4+ TCR diversity, unlike CD8+, rose significantly by C4D1.

The sequencing here drew on peripheral blood mononuclear cells (PBMCs), taken before the second cycle of nivolumab. J is TRBJ1-5 and V is TRBV27; the D gene is possibly TRBD1 (6 bases). The TCR originated in a human donor with classical Hodgkin lymphoma. CDR3 nucleotides: TGTGCCAGCAGTTTAACCCACAGGGTTGGAGGCAATCAGCCCCAGCATTTT. It is translated as CASSLTHRVGGNQPQHF.